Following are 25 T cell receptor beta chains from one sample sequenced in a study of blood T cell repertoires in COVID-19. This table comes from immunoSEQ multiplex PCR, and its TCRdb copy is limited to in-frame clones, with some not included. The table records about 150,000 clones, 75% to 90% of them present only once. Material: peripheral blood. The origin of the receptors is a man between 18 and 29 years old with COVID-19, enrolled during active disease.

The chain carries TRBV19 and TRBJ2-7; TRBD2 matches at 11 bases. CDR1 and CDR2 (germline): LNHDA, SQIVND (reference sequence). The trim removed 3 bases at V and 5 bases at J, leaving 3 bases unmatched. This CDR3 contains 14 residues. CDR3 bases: TGTGCCAGTAGTATTAGCGGGAGGGCCCACGAGCAGTACTTC. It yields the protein CASSISGRAHEQYF.

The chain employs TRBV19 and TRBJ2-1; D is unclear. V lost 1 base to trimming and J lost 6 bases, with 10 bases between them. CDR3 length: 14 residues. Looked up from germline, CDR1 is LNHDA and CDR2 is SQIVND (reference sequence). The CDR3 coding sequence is TGTGCCAGTAGTATAGCCGGAGCCCGCAATGAGCAGTTCTTC. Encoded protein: CASSIAGARNEQFF. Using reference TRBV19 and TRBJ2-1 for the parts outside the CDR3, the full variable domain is DGGITQSPKYLFRKEGQNVTLSCEQNLNHDAMYWYRQDPGQGLRLIYYSQIVNDFQKGDIAEGYSVSREKKESFPLTVTSAQKNPTAFYLCASSIAGARNEQFFGPGTRLTVL.

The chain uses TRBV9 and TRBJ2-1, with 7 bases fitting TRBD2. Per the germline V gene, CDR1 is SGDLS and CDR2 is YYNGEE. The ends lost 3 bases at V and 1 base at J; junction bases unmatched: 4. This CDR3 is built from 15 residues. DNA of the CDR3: TGTGCCAGCAGCGAATCTAGCGGTTCCTACAATGAGCAGTTCTTC. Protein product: CASSESSGSYNEQFF. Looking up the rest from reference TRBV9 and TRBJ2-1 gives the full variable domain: DSGVTQTPKHLITATGQRVTLRCSPRSGDLSVYWYQQSLDQGLQFLIQYYNGEERAKGNILERFSAQQFPDLHSELNLSSLELGDSALYFCASSESSGSYNEQFFGPGTRLTVL.

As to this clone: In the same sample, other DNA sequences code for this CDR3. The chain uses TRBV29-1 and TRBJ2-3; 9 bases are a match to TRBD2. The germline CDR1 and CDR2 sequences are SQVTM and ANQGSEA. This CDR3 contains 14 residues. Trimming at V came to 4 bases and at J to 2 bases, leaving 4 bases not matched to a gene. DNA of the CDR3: TGCAGCGTTGCTACTAGCGGGTCCACAGATACGCAGTATTTT. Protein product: CSVATSGSTDTQYF.

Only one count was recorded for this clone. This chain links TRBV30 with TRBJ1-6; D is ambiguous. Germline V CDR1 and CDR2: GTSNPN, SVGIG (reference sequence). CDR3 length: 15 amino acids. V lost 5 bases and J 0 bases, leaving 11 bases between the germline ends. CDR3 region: CAWGGLRSYNSPLHF. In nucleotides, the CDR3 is TGTGCCTGGGGCGGACTGCGCTCCTATAATTCACCCCTCCACTTT.

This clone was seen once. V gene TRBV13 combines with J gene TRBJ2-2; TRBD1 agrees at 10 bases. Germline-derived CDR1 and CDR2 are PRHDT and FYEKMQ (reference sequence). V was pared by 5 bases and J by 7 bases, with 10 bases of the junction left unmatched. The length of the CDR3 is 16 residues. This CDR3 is CASSHGTGEISGELFF. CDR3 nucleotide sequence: TGTGCCAGCAGCCACGGGACAGGGGAAATAAGCGGGGAGCTGTTTTTT.

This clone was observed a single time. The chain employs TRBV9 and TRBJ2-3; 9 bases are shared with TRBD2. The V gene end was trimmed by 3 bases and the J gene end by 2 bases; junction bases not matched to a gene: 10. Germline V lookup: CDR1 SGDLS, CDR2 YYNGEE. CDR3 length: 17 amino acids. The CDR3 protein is CASSAPRASGDTDTQYF. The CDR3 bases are TGTGCCAGCAGCGCCCCCCGGGCTAGCGGGGACACAGATACGCAGTATTTT.

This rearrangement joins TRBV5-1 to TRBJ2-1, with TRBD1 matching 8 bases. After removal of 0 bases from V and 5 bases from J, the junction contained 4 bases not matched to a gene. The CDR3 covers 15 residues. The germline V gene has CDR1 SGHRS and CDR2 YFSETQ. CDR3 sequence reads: CASSLAGRGHNEQFF. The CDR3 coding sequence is TGCGCCAGCAGCTTGGCTGGCAGGGGGCACAATGAGCAGTTCTTC.

The CDR3 here is CASRGGPAVPQHF. The CDR3 DNA follows: TGTGCCAGCCGGGGAGGGCCAGCCGTGCCCCAGCATTTT. V and J are TRBV6-5 and TRBJ1-5, with D uncertain. Between the trimmed V and J ends, which lost 8 bases and 9 bases, there was a span of 17 bases. There are 13 residues in the CDR3. Per the germline V gene, CDR1 is MNHEY and CDR2 is SVGAGI.

The CDR3 is CATSGPQGGQPQHF. The CDR3 DNA follows: TGTGCCACCAGTGGCCCACAGGGGGGTCAGCCCCAGCATTTT. This chain connects TRBV24-1 to TRBJ1-5; 8 bases align to TRBD1. The CDR3 is 14 amino acids. Germline lookup yields CDR1 KGHDR and CDR2 SFDVKD. The ends lost 5 bases at V and 6 bases at J; junction bases unmatched: 5.

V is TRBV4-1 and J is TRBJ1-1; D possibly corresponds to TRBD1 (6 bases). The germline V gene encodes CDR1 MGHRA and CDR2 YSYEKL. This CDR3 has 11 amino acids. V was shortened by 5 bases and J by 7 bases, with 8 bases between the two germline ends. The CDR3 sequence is CASSGDNEAFF. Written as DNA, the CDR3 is TGCGCCAGCAGCGGGGACAATGAAGCTTTCTTT.

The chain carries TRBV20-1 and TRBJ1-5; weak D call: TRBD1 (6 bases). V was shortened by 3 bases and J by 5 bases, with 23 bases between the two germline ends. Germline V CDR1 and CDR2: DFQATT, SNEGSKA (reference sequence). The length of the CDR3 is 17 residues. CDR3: CSASQYRAGGIDQPQHF. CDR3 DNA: TGCAGTGCTAGTCAATACAGGGCTGGGGGCATCGATCAGCCCCAGCATTTT.

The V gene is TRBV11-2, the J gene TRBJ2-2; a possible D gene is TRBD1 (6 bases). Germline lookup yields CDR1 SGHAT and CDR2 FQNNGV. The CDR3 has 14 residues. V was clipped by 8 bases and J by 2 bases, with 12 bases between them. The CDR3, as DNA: TGTGCCAGCTTGGGGGCTAGCAACACCGGGGAGCTGTTTTTT. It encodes CASLGASNTGELFF.

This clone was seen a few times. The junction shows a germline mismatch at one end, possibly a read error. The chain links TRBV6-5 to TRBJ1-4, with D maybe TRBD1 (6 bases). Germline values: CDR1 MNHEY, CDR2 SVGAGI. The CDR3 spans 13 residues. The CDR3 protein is CASRGATNEKLLF. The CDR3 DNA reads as TGTGCCAGCCGGGGGGCAACTAATGAAAAACTGCTTTTT.

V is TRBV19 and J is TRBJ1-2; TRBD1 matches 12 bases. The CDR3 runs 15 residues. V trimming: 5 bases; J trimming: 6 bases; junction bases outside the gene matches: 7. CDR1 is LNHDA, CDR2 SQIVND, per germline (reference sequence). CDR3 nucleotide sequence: TGTGCCAGTAGTCCCCTGCGGGACAGGGGGCATGGCTACACCTTC. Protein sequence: CASSPLRDRGHGYTF.

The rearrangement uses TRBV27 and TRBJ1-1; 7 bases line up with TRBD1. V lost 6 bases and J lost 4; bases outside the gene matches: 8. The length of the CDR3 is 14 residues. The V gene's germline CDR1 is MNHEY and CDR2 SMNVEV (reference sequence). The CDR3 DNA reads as TGTGCCAGCAGCGCGCAGGGGGAAGTCACTGAAGCTTTCTTT. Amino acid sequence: CASSAQGEVTEAFF.

The CDR3: CASTGTPFANTGELFF. The DNA for the CDR3 is TGTGCCAGCACCGGGACACCGTTCGCGAACACCGGGGAGCTGTTTTTT. The chain has TRBV21-1 and TRBJ2-2; the listed D gene, TRBD1, was not tested against the DNA. TRBV21-1 is a listed pseudogene. CDR3 length: 16 residues.

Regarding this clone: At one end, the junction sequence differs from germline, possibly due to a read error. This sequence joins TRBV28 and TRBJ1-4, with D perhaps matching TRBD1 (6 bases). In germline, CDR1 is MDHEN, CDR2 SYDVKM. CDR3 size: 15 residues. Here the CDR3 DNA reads TGTGCCAGCAGTTTGGTGGGGGCGCCTAATGAAAAACTGCTTTTT. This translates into CASSLVGAPNEKLLF. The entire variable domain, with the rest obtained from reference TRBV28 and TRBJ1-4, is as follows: DVKVTQSSRYLVKRTGEKVFLECVQDMDHENMFWYRQDPGLGLRLIYFSYDVKMKEKGDIPEGYSVSREKKERFSLILESASTNQTSMYLCASSLVGAPNEKLLFGSGTQLSVL.

CDR3 residues: CASSFSAAGGPGEQYF. For the CDR3, the DNA is TGTGCCAGCAGCTTCAGCGCTGCGGGAGGGCCGGGAGAGCAGTACTTC. J is TRBJ2-7 and V is TRBV5-6, with 9 bases identical to TRBD2. The junction had 13 bases not matched to a gene; V was cut back by 2 bases and J by 7 bases. Germline V lookup: CDR1 SGHDT, CDR2 YYEEEE. The CDR3 covers 16 residues.

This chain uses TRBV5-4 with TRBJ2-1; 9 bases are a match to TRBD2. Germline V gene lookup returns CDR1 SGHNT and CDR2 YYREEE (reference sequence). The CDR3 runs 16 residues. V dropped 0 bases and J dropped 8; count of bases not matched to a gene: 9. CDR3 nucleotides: TGTGCCAGCAGCTTGGAAGCGCGGGAGGGCCGCTATGAGCAGTTCTTC. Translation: CASSLEAREGRYEQFF.

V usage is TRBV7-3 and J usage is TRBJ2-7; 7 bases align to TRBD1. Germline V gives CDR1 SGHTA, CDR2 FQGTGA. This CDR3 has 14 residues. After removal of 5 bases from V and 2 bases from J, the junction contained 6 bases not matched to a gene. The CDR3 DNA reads TGTGCCAGCAGCCCCTGGGACAGACCCTACGAGCAGTACTTC. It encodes CASSPWDRPYEQYF.

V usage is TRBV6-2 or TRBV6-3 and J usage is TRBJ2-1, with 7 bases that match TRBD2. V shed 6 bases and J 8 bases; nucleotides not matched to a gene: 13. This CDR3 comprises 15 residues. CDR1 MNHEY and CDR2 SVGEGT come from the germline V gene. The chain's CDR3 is CASSQQRDLIDEQFF. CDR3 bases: TGTGCCAGCAGCCAGCAGCGGGATCTTATTGATGAGCAGTTCTTC.

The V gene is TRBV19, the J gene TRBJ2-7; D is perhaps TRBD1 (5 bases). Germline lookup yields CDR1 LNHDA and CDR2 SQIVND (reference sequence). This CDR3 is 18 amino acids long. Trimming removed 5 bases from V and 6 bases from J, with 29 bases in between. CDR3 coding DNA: TGTGCCAGTAGTTCCACTCTTCGACAGAAAGCTACCTTACGCGAGCAGTACTTC. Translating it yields CASSSTLRQKATLREQYF.

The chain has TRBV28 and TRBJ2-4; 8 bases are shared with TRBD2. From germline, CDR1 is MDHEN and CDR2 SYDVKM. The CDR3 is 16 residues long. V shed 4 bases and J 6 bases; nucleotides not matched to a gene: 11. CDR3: CASSSPPREGGNIQYF. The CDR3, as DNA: TGTGCCAGCAGTTCTCCCCCTCGGGAGGGAGGAAACATTCAGTACTTC.

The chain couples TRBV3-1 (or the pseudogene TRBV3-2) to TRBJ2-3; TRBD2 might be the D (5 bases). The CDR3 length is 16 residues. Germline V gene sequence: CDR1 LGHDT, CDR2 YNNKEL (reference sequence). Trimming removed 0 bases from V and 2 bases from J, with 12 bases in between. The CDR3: CASSQERERLTDTQYF. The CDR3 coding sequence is TGTGCCAGCAGCCAAGAGAGGGAAAGGCTCACAGATACGCAGTATTTT.